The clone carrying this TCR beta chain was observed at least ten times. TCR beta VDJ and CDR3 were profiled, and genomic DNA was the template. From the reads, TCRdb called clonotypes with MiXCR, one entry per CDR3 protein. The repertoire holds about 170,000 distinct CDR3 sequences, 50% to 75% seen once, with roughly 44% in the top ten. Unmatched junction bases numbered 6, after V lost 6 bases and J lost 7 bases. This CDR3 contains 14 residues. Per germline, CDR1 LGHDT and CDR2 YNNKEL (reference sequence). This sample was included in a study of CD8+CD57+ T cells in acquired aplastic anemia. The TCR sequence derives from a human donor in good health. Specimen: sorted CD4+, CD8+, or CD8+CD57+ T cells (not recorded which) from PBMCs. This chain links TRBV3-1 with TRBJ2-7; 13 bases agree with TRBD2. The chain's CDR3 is CASSPPGLAGEQYF. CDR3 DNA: TGTGCCAGCAGTCCTCCGGGACTAGCGGGAGAGCAGTACTTC.